This TCR beta chain was captured by sequencing in a study of blood T cell repertoires in COVID-19. About the study: The United States, Italy and Spain supplied acute and convalescent COVID-19 samples. In each case, the material was cDNA or gDNA derived from T cells, B-cell-depleted T cells, or PBMCs.

After removal of 4 bases from V and 5 bases from J, the junction contained 9 bases not matched to a gene. Germline V gives CDR1 SGHTS, CDR2 YDEGEE. The CDR3 contains 15 residues. Original processing methods: By means of reference gene primer amplification, nucleated cell counts were estimated. Profiling relied on immunoSEQ multiplex PCR, and the TCRdb table lists in-frame clones only, not all of them. The D gene and trimming were derived from the DNA, and the V and J assignments and clone size from that table. The table lists about 290,000 clones, 89% of them singletons. The chain recombines TRBV5-8 with TRBJ2-5, with 9 bases identical to TRBD2. This receptor was taken from a woman between 35 and 50 years old who had recovered from COVID-19. Sequenced input: peripheral blood. The CDR3 DNA sequence: TGTGCCAGCAGCGGAATAGCGGGAGTTGGTGAGACCCAGTACTTC. It translates to CASSGIAGVGETQYF.